This T cell receptor (beta chain) was sequenced in a study of T cells in Graves' hyperthyroidism and ophthalmopathy. Fresh peripheral blood, 10 ml, was the source of the PBMCs. TCR beta CDR3 sequences were amplified from RNA transcripts. The HTBI primer set was used in a first-round RT-PCR of the TCR CDR3. From the multiplex PCR reads, TCRdb called clonotypes with MiXCR, one entry per CDR3 protein. The sample holds around 250,000 distinct CDR3 sequences, approximately 25% seen once. This clonotype was counted at least ten times. This CDR3 is built from 13 residues. The germline V and J ends were trimmed by 5 bases and 2 bases, with 10 bases remaining between them. The V gene's germline CDR1 is PRHDT and CDR2 FYEKMQ (reference sequence).

Sequenced: blood. V gene TRBV13 combines with J gene TRBJ2-7; weak D call: TRBD2 (6 bases). This sequence was found in a woman aged 40 to 50 with Graves' ophthalmopathy. In nucleotides, the CDR3 is TGTGCCAGCAGCGGCGGGACCCCCTACGAGCAGTACTTC. This gives the protein CASSGGTPYEQYF.